This TCR beta chain stems from a study of early T cells in non-severe SARS-CoV-2 infection listed by TCRdb under 2021. Regarding the study in general: TCR sequencing used bulk RNA from unsorted whole blood, so alpha and beta chains could not be paired.

As concerns this clonotype: Its specific antigen is unknown. No base quality values were provided; no much bigger clone lies one nucleotide off.

Set within a cohort of healthcare workers in London, UK, this nested case-control study involved weekly PCR testing of nasopharyngeal swabs along with blood sampling. Healthcare workers were recruited between 23 and 31 March 2020, during the week of the UK lockdown, and were followed weekly for up to about 15 weeks. The protocol used for the library was 5' RACE. Sequenced on a NextSeq 500. In the TCR library protocol, unique molecular identifiers were attached to individual cDNA molecules to correct for PCR bias and sequencing error. Sequencing covered both TCR alpha and beta chains, and within each sample the abundances of alpha and beta sequences were tightly co-correlated. As for how the authors treated the data: Decombinator V4 was used to perform V gene, J gene and CDR3 annotation of TCR sequences. TCRs were defined as expanded if a significant change between any two time points was detected under a Poisson model with p below 0.0001. TCR abundances were normalised to the total number of TCRs sequenced per sample and expressed as counts per million. VDJdb, accessed 1 November 2021, was searched for CMV, EBV and SARS-CoV-2 annotated TCRs, with TCRs annotated for multiple antigens excluded. TCRdb took the public reads, trimmed them with fastp at Q25, ran MiXCR for clone calling and kept in-frame beta chains. CDR3 protein duplicates are merged, each entry listing the most common genes and DNA. What appears here as the V and J calls and clone size reflects TCRdb's work, not the paper's. The sample contains tens of thousands of distinct CDR3 sequences, about an eighth of them found a single time. Of the sample, approximately 6.4% is held by the ten largest clones.

Paper-wide results and their limitations: Matching against VDJdb was skewed toward anti-spike CD8 responses, likely underestimated virus-specific expansions, and missed private and CD4 specificities.

Sequences were obtained from whole blood. This TCR came from an adult who was a healthcare worker with PCR-confirmed SARS-CoV-2 infection or an uninfected control (not recorded which).

The nucleotide sequence is TGTGCCAGCAGCCAGTACGACGAGCAGTACTTC. Translation gives CASSQYDEQYF. The V and J segments used are TRBV3-1 and TRBJ2-7, with no confident D gene call. CDR1 and CDR2 (LGHDT, YNNKEL) derive from the germline V gene (reference sequence). Inclusive of the bounding cysteine and phenylalanine, the CDR3 is 11 residues long. The DNA shown is the 33-base CDR3, in frame from base 1. V is clipped by 3 bases and J by 5 bases, and the sequence between their germline boundaries is 5 bases long.